Listed here are 16 T cell receptor beta chains from one sample, sequenced in a study of relationships among human T cell subsets. Memory T cells were selected with anti-CD45RO beads from the CD45RA-negative fraction. Semiquantitative ARM-PCR amplified T cell receptor alpha and beta CDR3 regions from mRNA. Tagged nested gene-specific primers were used first, then communal superprimers amplified exponentially. TCRdb re-called the multiplex PCR reads through MiXCR, storing one row per CDR3 protein. The sample yields some 10,000 distinct CDR3 sequences, roughly 54% seen once. The material sequenced was memory T cells sorted from blood. The origin of the receptors is a man aged 40-50 years in good health.

This chain joins TRBV20-1 and TRBJ2-1, with D perhaps matching TRBD1 (5 bases). The germline V and J ends were trimmed by 6 bases and 8 bases, with 14 bases remaining between them. The CDR3 loop spans 12 amino acids. In germline, CDR1 is DFQATT, CDR2 SNEGSKA (reference sequence). CDR3 DNA sequence: TGCAGTGCAGGGGCCTCAGGCTATGAGCAGTTCTTC. Protein sequence: CSAGASGYEQFF.

This clonotype occurred a few times. This rearrangement joins TRBV19 to TRBJ1-1; D remains ambiguous. V was trimmed by 6 bases and J by 1 base, leaving 15 bases between them. CDR3 size: 15 residues. Germline V gives CDR1 LNHDA, CDR2 SQIVND (reference sequence). CDR3 in DNA: TGTGCCAGTAGGACGGATGTCGGTGGGAACACTGAAGCTTTCTTT. This codes for CASRTDVGGNTEAFF.

The chain employs TRBV20-1 and TRBJ2-1, with TRBD2 matching over 11 bases. V was pared by 3 bases and J by 0 bases, with 4 bases of the junction left unmatched. Germline V gene data show CDR1 as DFQATT and CDR2 as SNEGSKA (reference sequence). The CDR3 is 16 amino acids. The CDR3 here is CSASLSGRASYNEQFF. In nucleotides, the CDR3 is TGCAGTGCTAGTCTTAGCGGGAGGGCCTCCTACAATGAGCAGTTCTTC.

This clonotype was counted a few times. V gene TRBV20-1 combines with J gene TRBJ2-5; 15 bases align to TRBD2. Per germline, CDR1 DFQATT and CDR2 SNEGSKA (reference sequence). The CDR3 has 17 amino acids. V shed 3 bases, J shed 6 bases, and the junction held 11 bases outside the gene matches. The CDR3 coding sequence is TGCAGTGCTAGTTCGGGACTAGCGGGGGGAACTATAAAGACCCAGTACTTC. Its protein product is CSASSGLAGGTIKTQYF.

The V and J genes are TRBV2 and TRBJ2-5, with TRBD2 matching 10 bases. The CDR3 spans 16 residues. Germline CDR1 is SNHLY and CDR2 is FYNNEI. With V trimmed by 6 bases and J by 2 bases, 9 bases remained unmatched. DNA for the CDR3: TGTGCCAGCAGGACCCCTAGAGCGGGAGGGCAAGAGACCCAGTACTTC. Its translation: CASRTPRAGGQETQYF.

The rearrangement joins TRBV5-6 to TRBJ2-7; 8 bases match TRBD1. Losses at the gene ends were 2 bases for V and 3 bases for J; bases not matched to a gene: 7. Germline V lookup: CDR1 SGHDT, CDR2 YYEEEE. This CDR3 region has 15 residues. The CDR3 DNA reads TGTGCCAGCAGCTTAATGGGACAGGCGAACTACGAGCAGTACTTC. Protein: CASSLMGQANYEQYF. The whole variable domain, remainder taken from reference TRBV5-6 and TRBJ2-7, is DAGVTQSPTHLIKTRGQQVTLRCSPKSGHDTVSWYQQALGQGPQFIFQYYEEEERQRGNFPDRFSGHQFPNYSSELNVNALLLGDSALYLCASSLMGQANYEQYFGPGTRLTVT.

The table lists this clonotype with a few counts. V gene TRBV28 combines with J gene TRBJ2-5; the D gene could be TRBD1 or TRBD2 (5 bases each). Germline-derived CDR1 and CDR2 are MDHEN and SYDVKM. V was clipped by 10 bases and J by 0 bases, with 12 bases between them. The CDR3 sequence is 13 residues long. For the CDR3, the DNA is TGTGCCACCCGGGACCCGTACCAAGAGACCCAGTACTTC. Residues: CATRDPYQETQYF.

This clonotype came up a few times. CDR3 nucleotide sequence: TGTGCCAGCAGTTTCACCGGGACTAGCGGGTGGATGTACACCGGGGAGCTGTTTTTT. It is translated as CASSFTGTSGWMYTGELFF. The chain links TRBV27 to TRBJ2-2; 12 nucleotides line up with TRBD2. The trim removed 3 bases at V and 3 bases at J, leaving 11 bases unmatched. The CDR3 loop spans 19 amino acids. Germline V gene sequence: CDR1 MNHEY, CDR2 SMNVEV (reference sequence).

The chain employs TRBV28 and TRBJ1-1; TRBD1 agrees at 7 bases. Looked up from germline, CDR1 is MDHEN and CDR2 is SYDVKM. Losses at the gene ends were 3 bases for V and 4 bases for J; bases not matched to a gene: 11. The CDR3 is 16 residues long. The CDR3 DNA sequence: TGTGCCAGCAGTTTCGATACAGGGGTGTTCGCCACTGAAGCTTTCTTT. Protein: CASSFDTGVFATEAFF.

CDR3 residues: CASSIETSSNTQYF. The CDR3 DNA sequence: TGTGCCAGTAGTATAGAAACTTCCAGCAATACGCAGTATTTT. The chain couples TRBV19 to TRBJ2-3, with D uncertain. From germline, CDR1 is LNHDA and CDR2 SQIVND (reference sequence). The germline V and J ends were trimmed by 0 bases and 7 bases, with 11 bases remaining between them. The CDR3 spans 14 residues.

This rearrangement joins TRBV29-1 to TRBJ2-1, with D possibly TRBD2 on 5 matching bases. Germline CDR1 and CDR2: SQVTM and ANQGSEA. CDR3 length: 15 residues. V was cut by 0 bases and J by 7 bases, with 16 bases left in between. In DNA form, the CDR3 reads TGCAGCGTTGAAGATACCCCTAGCAGGTTAAATGAGCAGTTCTTC. Translation gives CSVEDTPSRLNEQFF.

The V gene is TRBV29-1, the J gene TRBJ2-3; D remains ambiguous. Germline values: CDR1 SQVTM, CDR2 ANQGSEA. The CDR3 runs to 18 residues. V shed 7 bases and J shed 0 bases, with 26 bases lying between them. CDR3 nucleotide sequence: TGCAGCGGTGACGCCCCGAAAAGTAGGATTCCTAGCACAGATACGCAGTATTTT. Its protein is CSGDAPKSRIPSTDTQYF.

A single count supports this clonotype. The chain is built from TRBV28 and TRBJ2-7; 8 positions match TRBD1. CDR1 and CDR2 from the germline V gene are MDHEN and SYDVKM. CDR3 length: 14 amino acids. The V gene end was trimmed by 8 bases and the J gene end by 4 bases; junction bases not matched to a gene: 10. CDR3 nucleotide sequence: TGTGCCAGCGGAACCGGGACAGGTCGGTACGAGCAGTACTTC. It codes for CASGTGTGRYEQYF.

V gene TRBV12-3 or TRBV12-4 combines with J gene TRBJ1-6; maybe TRBD1 (6 bases). Between the trimmed V and J ends, which lost 7 bases and 7 bases, there was a span of 14 bases. The CDR3 sequence is 14 residues long. This chain's CDR3 is CASTYTGMNSPLHF. CDR3 sequence (DNA): TGTGCCAGCACCTATACAGGGATGAATTCACCCCTCCACTTT.

The rearrangement links TRBV27 to TRBJ1-6; TRBD1 is a possible D gene (6 bases). Trimming pared 6 bases from V and 7 bases from J, leaving 10 bases between. The germline V gene has CDR1 MNHEY and CDR2 SMNVEV (reference sequence). This CDR3 has 13 residues. The CDR3: CASRTGQNSPLHF. In DNA, the CDR3 is TGTGCCAGCAGGACCGGACAGAATTCACCCCTCCACTTT.

The chain couples TRBV2 to TRBJ2-5, with D perhaps matching TRBD2 (6 bases). CDR1 SNHLY and CDR2 FYNNEI come from the germline V gene. The V end was cut by 8 bases, the J end by 5 bases, with 15 bases between. The CDR3 covers 13 residues. Here the CDR3 reads CASRERALETQYF. The DNA of the CDR3 is TGTGCCAGCCGCGAGCGGGCCCTTGAGACCCAGTACTTC.